The 16 T cell receptor beta chains reported below all come from one sample, sequenced in a study of metastatic and nonmetastatic thyroid tumors. All patients reached thyroid surgery having received no treatment beforehand. TCRdb re-clonotyped the PCR reads via MiXCR. The sample holds about 38,000 clones; under 30% are singletons and the top ten take roughly 10%. Sequenced sample: blood. Receptors originate from a male donor with papillary thyroid cancer or a benign thyroid nodule (not recorded which). Some clones in this sample may be carry-over from other donors' samples.

V and J are TRBV5-1 and TRBJ1-2, with D perhaps matching TRBD1 (6 bases). Trimming shortened V by 3 bases and J by 4 bases, and 10 bases separated the two germline ends. The CDR3 consists of 13 residues. Germline V CDR1 and CDR2: SGHRS, YFSETQ. CDR3 DNA sequence: TGCGCCAGCAGCTCAGGACAGATCTATGGCTACACCTTC. It yields the protein CASSSGQIYGYTF.

This clone was observed a few times. The chain links TRBV6-9 to TRBJ1-2; D unclear. The CDR3 loop spans 11 amino acids. CDR1 is MNHGY, CDR2 SVAAGI, per germline. V lost 4 bases and J 13 bases, leaving 13 bases between the germline ends. The CDR3 coding sequence is TGTGCCAGCAGTTCCTTAGTCCGACTCACCTTC. This sequence encodes CASSSLVRLTF.

This rearrangement joins TRBV20-1 to TRBJ1-5; tentatively, D is TRBD1 (5 bases). The CDR3 covers 16 residues. V shed 0 bases and J shed 3 bases, with 15 bases lying between them. Germline lookup yields CDR1 DFQATT and CDR2 SNEGSKA (reference sequence). The CDR3 loop is CSARDIRGLTNQPQHF. CDR3 bases: TGCAGTGCTAGAGATATAAGGGGCCTGACCAATCAGCCCCAGCATTTT.

This chain uses TRBV19 with TRBJ2-7, with TRBD2 as a possible D gene (5 bases). Germline V gene data show CDR1 as LNHDA and CDR2 as SQIVND (reference sequence). This CDR3 has 14 amino acids. The V gene lost 3 bases and the J gene lost 5 bases, with 14 bases spanning the gap. CDR3 protein: CASSIRGSIHEQYF. The CDR3 DNA reads TGTGCCAGTAGTATTCGTGGGAGTATCCACGAGCAGTACTTC. The full variable domain, completed using reference TRBV19 and TRBJ2-7, is DGGITQSPKYLFRKEGQNVTLSCEQNLNHDAMYWYRQDPGQGLRLIYYSQIVNDFQKGDIAEGYSVSREKKESFPLTVTSAQKNPTAFYLCASSIRGSIHEQYFGPGTRLTVT.

The CDR3, as DNA: TGCAGTGCTGCAGGCCACGCTAGCGGGTACAATGAGCAGTTCTTC. It encodes CSAAGHASGYNEQFF. The J gene is TRBJ2-1, the V gene TRBV20-1, with 8 bases that match TRBD2. The trim removed 5 bases at V and 4 bases at J, leaving 10 bases unmatched. Germline values: CDR1 DFQATT, CDR2 SNEGSKA (reference sequence). The CDR3 consists of 15 residues.

This clone showed up many times. V is TRBV6-5 and J is TRBJ2-1; maybe TRBD2 (6 bases). This CDR3 is 17 amino acids long. The germline V gene encodes CDR1 MNHEY and CDR2 SVGAGI. The ends were cut back, 5 bases at V and 5 bases at J, with 22 bases in the middle. The chain's CDR3 is CASSHTMEMAGHNEQFF. The CDR3 nucleotides read TGTGCCAGCAGTCATACTATGGAAATGGCGGGGCACAATGAGCAGTTCTTC.

This clone is judged medium-sized. V is TRBV28 and J is TRBJ1-2; 10 bases are a match to TRBD1. The germline gives CDR1 MDHEN, CDR2 SYDVKM. Trimming removed 4 bases from V and 8 bases from J; junction bases left unmatched: 10. The CDR3 length is 15 residues. The CDR3 region has the DNA TGTGCCAGCAGTTCGAGGACAGGGGGATGGAGGGGCTACACCTTC. Translation gives CASSSRTGGWRGYTF.

Sample share makes this clone medium-sized. J is TRBJ2-7 and V is TRBV20-1, with D perhaps assigned TRBD1 or TRBD2 (5 bases each). Per germline, CDR1 DFQATT and CDR2 SNEGSKA (reference sequence). The CDR3 covers 16 residues. V dropped 6 bases and J dropped 4 bases, with 25 bases sitting between them. As DNA, the CDR3 is TGCAGTGCGGATGCGAACACGTGGGGGATGAGTTACGAGCAGTACTTC. As protein: CSADANTWGMSYEQYF.

The rearrangement uses TRBV6-1 and TRBJ1-2, with unresolved D. Germline values: CDR1 MNHNS, CDR2 SASEGT. The CDR3 is 17 residues long. The ends were cut back, 2 bases at V and 1 base at J, with 17 bases in the middle. The CDR3 DNA sequence: TGTGCCAGCAGTGAAACCCCGGGCGGCAGGAATAACTATGGCTACACCTTC. As protein: CASSETPGGRNNYGYTF.

Only a few counts were recorded for this clone. The J gene is TRBJ2-7, the V gene TRBV20-1; possibly TRBD2 for D (5 bases). The germline V gene encodes CDR1 DFQATT and CDR2 SNEGSKA (reference sequence). Trimming took 6 bases from V and 5 from J, leaving 26 bases between them. CDR3 length: 16 amino acids. The CDR3 DNA is TGCAGTGCCGTGGGCAACCCGGATCGGAGGTCCCACGAGCAGTACTTC. Its translation is CSAVGNPDRRSHEQYF.

The chain combines TRBV6-1 with TRBJ2-6, with TRBD1 matching 9 bases. V shed 10 bases, J shed 4 bases, and the junction held 8 bases outside the gene matches. Germline CDR1 reads MNHNS; CDR2 reads SASEGT. The CDR3 has 15 residues. This CDR3 reads CAISQGAGGANVLTF. In DNA form, the CDR3 reads TGTGCCATATCACAGGGGGCGGGCGGGGCCAACGTCCTGACTTTC.

A few counts support this clone. V usage is TRBV4-3 and J usage is TRBJ2-7; 10 nucleotides match TRBD2. CDR3 length: 15 residues. The junction had 4 bases not matched to a gene; V was cut back by 1 base and J by 4 bases. Germline V gene lookup returns CDR1 LGHNA and CDR2 YSLEER. This CDR3 reads CASSQGTSGFYEQYF. In DNA form, the CDR3 reads TGCGCCAGCAGCCAAGGGACTAGCGGTTTTTACGAGCAGTACTTC.

This clone qualifies as medium-sized. This sequence joins TRBV6-4 and TRBJ2-2, with D uncertain. This CDR3 spans 13 amino acids. Germline assignment: CDR1 MRHNA and CDR2 SNTAGT. Trimming removed 3 bases from V and 3 bases from J, with 5 bases in between. CDR3 in amino acids: CASSEADTGELFF. The CDR3 bases are TGTGCCAGCAGTGAGGCGGACACCGGGGAGCTGTTTTTT.

This clone was observed at least ten times. The V gene is TRBV5-1, the J gene TRBJ2-2; tentatively, D is TRBD1 (6 bases). This CDR3 spans 15 amino acids. V lost 4 bases and J 0 bases, leaving 10 bases between the germline ends. Germline-derived CDR1 and CDR2 are SGHRS and YFSETQ. CDR3 nucleotides: TGCGCCAGCAGCCCGGGACACTCGAACACCGGGGAGCTGTTTTTT. It translates to CASSPGHSNTGELFF. Variable domain in full (rest from reference TRBV5-1 and TRBJ2-2): KAGVTQTPRYLIKTRGQQVTLSCSPISGHRSVSWYQQTPGQGLQFLFEYFSETQRNKGNFPGRFSGRQFSNSRSEMNVSTLELGDSALYLCASSPGHSNTGELFFGEGSRLTVL.

This rearrangement joins TRBV5-1 to TRBJ1-1, with D possibly being TRBD1 (6 bases). CDR3 length: 14 residues. V dropped 4 bases and J dropped 4 bases, with 14 bases sitting between them. Germline CDR1 is SGHRS and CDR2 is YFSETQ. Here the CDR3 reads CASSPPGGATEAFF. The CDR3 DNA follows: TGCGCCAGCAGCCCTCCTGGGGGGGCCACTGAAGCTTTCTTT.

This clone appeared a few times. V is TRBV6-1 and J is TRBJ2-7; either TRBD1 or TRBD2 may fit D (5 bases each). The germline V gene encodes CDR1 MNHNS and CDR2 SASEGT. Trimming removed 5 bases from V and 1 base from J, with 12 bases in between. The CDR3 extends over 14 amino acids. DNA for the CDR3: TGTGCCAGCAGTACATGGGACGGATCCTACGAGCAGTACTTC. The encoded protein is CASSTWDGSYEQYF.